One sample yielded the 28 T cell receptor beta chains listed below, sequenced in a study of PD-1 blockade in classical Hodgkin lymphoma (dated by TCRdb to about 2020). Libraries were prepared through the immunoSEQ multiplex PCR assay. TCRdb took over this immuneACCESS table, retaining in-frame rearrangements with V and J assigned. Such tables are incomplete; in checked studies, under half of the missing clones stem from an unresolved V gene, and the remainder is unexplained. The sample has 80,000 to 100,000 clones on record, around 93% of them singletons. The ten largest clones capture roughly 2% of the sample. Interpreted using the paper, the time point label stands for: cycle 4 day 1 (C4D1), after around six weeks of nivolumab. Every trial patient had relapsed following autologous stem cell transplantation, and prior brentuximab vedotin exposure was what differed among cohorts A, B and C. Source: peripheral blood mononuclear cells (PBMCs), taken before the fourth cycle of nivolumab. These receptors all stem from a human donor with classical Hodgkin lymphoma.

The V gene is TRBV6-1, the J gene TRBJ1-2, with a weak D call TRBD1 (5 bases). Trimming removed 0 bases at V and 2 bases at J, with 13 bases between. CDR3 length: 16 amino acids. Germline values: CDR1 MNHNS, CDR2 SASEGT. The CDR3 sequence is CASSEAWGRTNYGYTF. DNA for the CDR3: TGTGCCAGCAGTGAAGCGTGGGGTAGGACAAACTATGGCTACACCTTC.

V gene TRBV6-6 combines with J gene TRBJ2-7; D gene unclear. Trimming shortened V by 7 bases and J by 2 bases, and 12 bases separated the two germline ends. Per germline, CDR1 MNHNY and CDR2 SVGAGI (reference sequence). This CDR3 has 13 residues. DNA of the CDR3: TGTGCCAGCATCGGAGCTGGACCCTACGAGCAGTACTTC. It codes for CASIGAGPYEQYF.

The chain uses TRBV7-8 and TRBJ1-2, with TRBD1 identical over 8 bases. There are 17 residues in the CDR3. Germline CDR1 and CDR2: SGHVS and FQNEAQ. Trimming took 4 bases from V and 2 from J; bases not matched to a gene: 12. The CDR3 DNA sequence: TGTGCCAGCAGCTGGTTTGCCCTAAGGACAGGGAACTATGGCTACACCTTC. The encoded protein is CASSWFALRTGNYGYTF.

The V call is TRBV5-4, the J call TRBJ1-6; D is unclear. The CDR3 loop spans 15 amino acids. The V and J ends lost 4 bases and 6 bases respectively, with 14 bases between them. The germline CDR1 and CDR2 sequences are SGHNT and YYREEE (reference sequence). The CDR3 bases are TGTGCCAGCAGCCCCCTGGGCTCGGGTAATTCACCCCTCCACTTT. Translating gives CASSPLGSGNSPLHF.

This sequence joins TRBV7-2 and TRBJ1-1, with D perhaps TRBD1 (5 bases). The CDR3 runs 16 residues. Germline CDR1 SGHTA, CDR2 FQGNSA. V gave up 2 bases and J gave up 0 bases, with 13 bases separating them. The CDR3 loop is CASSLPWGLLNTEAFF. The CDR3 nucleotides read TGTGCCAGCAGCTTACCCTGGGGACTGCTGAACACTGAAGCTTTCTTT. Full variable domain (remainder filled in from reference TRBV7-2 and TRBJ1-1): GAGVSQSPSNKVTEKGKDVELRCDPISGHTALYWYRQSLGQGLEFLIYFQGNSAPDKSGLPSDRFSAERTGGSVSTLTIQRTQQEDSAVYLCASSLPWGLLNTEAFFGQGTRLTVV.

This sequence joins TRBV9 and TRBJ2-5, with 7 bases matching TRBD2. The V gene's germline CDR1 is SGDLS and CDR2 YYNGEE. V lost 4 bases to trimming and J lost 0 bases; unmatched junction nucleotides: 6. The CDR3 covers 15 residues. The CDR3 loop reads CASSPWGRDQETQYF. The CDR3 DNA is TGTGCCAGCAGCCCCTGGGGGAGGGACCAAGAGACCCAGTACTTC. Based on the CDR3 plus reference TRBV9 and TRBJ2-5, the full variable domain is DSGVTQTPKHLITATGQRVTLRCSPRSGDLSVYWYQQSLDQGLQFLIQYYNGEERAKGNILERFSAQQFPDLHSELNLSSLELGDSALYFCASSPWGRDQETQYFGPGTRLLVL.

The chain couples TRBV27 to TRBJ2-7; 9 bases fit TRBD2. This CDR3 comprises 15 residues. Germline assignment: CDR1 MNHEY and CDR2 SMNVEV (reference sequence). V was pared by 3 bases and J by 5 bases, with 8 bases of the junction left unmatched. The CDR3, as DNA: TGTGCCAGCAGTTTGGCGGGAGGGCGTGGAAACGAGCAGTACTTC. Protein: CASSLAGGRGNEQYF.

Here the CDR3 reads CASSLEGQGAVYEQYF. Here the CDR3 DNA reads TGTGCCAGCAGCTTAGAGGGACAGGGGGCAGTGTACGAGCAGTACTTC. The J gene is TRBJ2-7, the V gene TRBV7-9; 12 bases are shared with TRBD1. Germline V gene lookup returns CDR1 SEHNR and CDR2 FQNEAQ (reference sequence). This CDR3 region has 16 residues. V lost 1 base to trimming and J lost 4 bases; unmatched junction nucleotides: 5.

This clone was observed a single time. The gene calls are TRBV10-3 and TRBJ2-5; 10 bases are shared with TRBD1. The CDR3 sequence is 14 residues long. Per the germline V gene, CDR1 is ENHRY and CDR2 is SYGVKD. Trimming cost V 6 bases and J 4 bases; bases outside gene matches: 5. CDR3 nucleotide sequence: TGTGCCATCAGGGGGGACAGGGGACCAGAGACCCAGTACTTC. It encodes CAIRGDRGPETQYF.

In this sample, this clone turned up once. The J gene is TRBJ1-2, the V gene TRBV5-4, with a possible D match to TRBD1 (5 bases). Germline lookup yields CDR1 SGHNT and CDR2 YYREEE (reference sequence). Trimming stripped 4 bases from V and 4 bases from J, with 11 bases between. The CDR3 sequence is 13 residues long. CDR3 nucleotide sequence: TGTGCCAGCAGCCAGGGATGGCTCTATGGCTACACCTTC. It translates to CASSQGWLYGYTF.

The chain couples TRBV20-1 to TRBJ2-7, with D tentatively TRBD1 (5 bases). The germline V gene encodes CDR1 DFQATT and CDR2 SNEGSKA (reference sequence). There are 11 residues in the CDR3. The CDR3 sequence is CSLRVFYEQYF. The CDR3, as DNA: TGCAGCCTCAGGGTGTTCTACGAGCAGTACTTC.

The rearrangement joins TRBV28 to TRBJ1-1, with 7 bases matching TRBD1. Looked up from germline, CDR1 is MDHEN and CDR2 is SYDVKM. Trimming cost V 8 bases and J 8 bases; bases outside gene matches: 14. The CDR3 is 14 residues long. As DNA, the CDR3 is TGTGCCAGCCGGAGATCGGGACAGTCGGTCGAAGCTTTCTTT. It translates to CASRRSGQSVEAFF.

Regarding this clone: An end of the junction does not agree with germline; a read error may underlie this. The V call is TRBV20-1, the J call TRBJ2-7, with a tentative D call TRBD2 (5 bases). The CDR3 totals 11 residues. The V gene's germline CDR1 is DFQATT and CDR2 SNEGSKA (reference sequence). The CDR3 protein is CSAREGYEQYF. CDR3 DNA: TGCAGTGCGAGAGAGGGATACGAGCAGTACTTC.

The chain has TRBV7-9 and TRBJ2-7; maybe TRBD1 (7 bases). Germline assignment: CDR1 SEHNR and CDR2 FQNEAQ (reference sequence). This CDR3 is built from 17 residues. With 1 base removed from V and 3 bases from J, the gap between germline ends came to 19 bases. The CDR3 loop reads CASSLVDPGGFGYEQYF. The CDR3 DNA is TGTGCCAGCAGCTTAGTAGATCCAGGGGGGTTTGGCTACGAGCAGTACTTC.

CDR3 bases: TGTGCCAGCTCACAGATGGGTTCTTACTCTGGGGCCAACGTCCTGACTTTC. Encoded protein: CASSQMGSYSGANVLTF. This sequence joins TRBV18 and TRBJ2-6; D not resolved. The CDR3 is 17 residues long. Deletions cut 4 bases from V and 0 bases from J, with 13 bases between. The V gene's germline CDR1 is KGHSH and CDR2 LQKENI.

This rearrangement joins TRBV25-1 to TRBJ2-7; D call uncertain. The germline V and J ends were trimmed by 8 bases and 2 bases, with 7 bases remaining between them. Germline V lookup: CDR1 MGHDK, CDR2 SYGVNS. This CDR3 has 11 amino acids. The CDR3 sequence is CASDGTYEQYF. Written as DNA, the CDR3 is TGTGCCAGCGATGGAACCTACGAGCAGTACTTC.

This chain connects TRBV11-2 to TRBJ1-1; maybe TRBD1 (5 bases). The V and J ends lost 0 bases and 4 bases respectively, with 12 bases between them. Per germline, CDR1 SGHAT and CDR2 FQNNGV. The CDR3 sequence is 15 residues long. The CDR3 DNA reads TGTGCCAGCAGCTTAGAGGCAGGGATAATCACTGAAGCTTTCTTT. Translation: CASSLEAGIITEAFF. Drawing the rest from reference TRBV11-2 and TRBJ1-1, the complete variable domain is EAGVAQSPRYKIIEKRQSVAFWCNPISGHATLYWYQQILGQGPKLLIQFQNNGVVDDSQLPKDRFSAERLKGVDSTLKIQPAKLEDSAVYLCASSLEAGIITEAFFGQGTRLTVV.

V usage is TRBV4-1 and J usage is TRBJ1-1; maybe TRBD1 (5 bases). V lost 0 bases to trimming and J lost 2 bases, with 13 bases between them. The CDR3 has 16 amino acids. Germline V gives CDR1 MGHRA, CDR2 YSYEKL. The CDR3 protein is CASSQDRLGVNTEAFF. Here the CDR3 DNA reads TGCGCCAGCAGCCAAGACAGGTTGGGGGTTAACACTGAAGCTTTCTTT.

The chain joins TRBV30 to TRBJ2-7; D remains ambiguous. Trimming removed 3 bases from V and 2 bases from J, with 14 bases in between. Germline CDR1 is GTSNPN and CDR2 is SVGIG (reference sequence). The CDR3 is 14 amino acids. CDR3 DNA: TGTGCCTGGAGGGACGGACGATTTCCCTACGAGCAGTACTTC. Translation: CAWRDGRFPYEQYF.

The chain joins TRBV10-3 to TRBJ1-2; TRBD1 matches at 8 bases. V was clipped by 6 bases and J by 8 bases; unmatched bases: 2. This CDR3 comprises 11 residues. The germline V gene encodes CDR1 ENHRY and CDR2 SYGVKD. CDR3 loop: CAIRDRDGYTF. The CDR3 coding sequence is TGTGCCATCAGGGACAGGGACGGCTACACCTTC.

The V gene is TRBV12-2, the J gene TRBJ1-2. TRBV12-2 constitutes a pseudogene. The CDR3 runs 15 residues. CDR3 DNA: TGTGCAAGTCGCTTAGCGCGAGGATTGGACTATGGCTACACCTTC. Translated: CASRLARGLDYGYTF.

For this clone: Germline and junction disagree at one end, which may indicate a read error. This specimen includes other DNA sequences encoding the same CDR3. V gene TRBV6-5 combines with J gene TRBJ1-2; the D gene is possibly TRBD1 (6 bases). Per the germline V gene, CDR1 is MNHEY and CDR2 is SVGAGI. This CDR3 contains 12 residues. The CDR3 DNA reads TGCGCCAGCAACAGGGCTGGCTATGGCTACACCTTC. Translating it yields CASNRAGYGYTF.

This chain uses TRBV11-2 with TRBJ2-7; D is unresolved. Trimming left V 5 bases short and J 1 base short, with 12 bases between. CDR1 and CDR2 (germline): SGHAT, FQNNGV. This CDR3 comprises 14 residues. CDR3 amino acids: CASSRVPASYEQYF. The CDR3 coding sequence is TGTGCCAGCAGCCGCGTGCCGGCGTCCTACGAGCAGTACTTC.

This rearrangement joins TRBV27 to TRBJ1-5; no clear D. The CDR3 is 16 amino acids. V was cut by 3 bases and J by 0 bases, with 12 bases left in between. CDR1 is MNHEY, CDR2 SMNVEV, per germline (reference sequence). In DNA form, the CDR3 reads TGTGCCAGCAGTTTGTCTGTCCCCTATAGCAATCAGCCCCAGCATTTT. Protein: CASSLSVPYSNQPQHF.

The chain uses TRBV2 and TRBJ2-2; 8 positions agree with TRBD1. Germline V gene data show CDR1 as SNHLY and CDR2 as FYNNEI. The trim removed 6 bases at V and 0 bases at J, leaving 18 bases unmatched. The CDR3 sequence is 20 residues long. Written as DNA, the CDR3 is TGTGCCAGCAGCCAGGACAGGGCCGGCGTCGGGAGTGCGAACACCGGGGAGCTGTTTTTT. Amino acids: CASSQDRAGVGSANTGELFF.

The CDR3 nucleotides are TGTGCCAGCAGCCCCCGGGACAGGAACTACGAGCAGTACTTC. It specifies CASSPRDRNYEQYF. V gene TRBV9 combines with J gene TRBJ2-7, with 8 nucleotides matching TRBD1. This CDR3 is 14 amino acids long. Germline V gene data show CDR1 as SGDLS and CDR2 as YYNGEE. Trimming at V came to 4 bases and at J to 3 bases, leaving 6 bases not matched to a gene.

This clone was seen once. J is TRBJ2-7 and V is TRBV19; 7 bases are shared with TRBD1. V lost 8 bases, J lost 2 bases, and 15 bases stayed unmatched. The CDR3 contains 16 residues. The germline gives CDR1 LNHDA, CDR2 SQIVND (reference sequence). CDR3 in amino acids: CASHQLTGNNPYEQYF. CDR3 nucleotide sequence: TGTGCCAGTCACCAGCTGACAGGGAACAACCCCTACGAGCAGTACTTC.

J is TRBJ2-7 and V is TRBV2, with D possibly matching TRBD1 (5 bases). Germline values: CDR1 SNHLY, CDR2 FYNNEI. Trimming took 6 bases from V and 6 from J, leaving 9 bases between them. This CDR3 comprises 11 residues. CDR3 region: CASRRQREQYF. The CDR3 DNA sequence: TGTGCCAGCAGGCGACAGCGCGAGCAGTACTTC.